This entry describes one TCR beta chain. The data were taken from a study of cytomegalovirus exposure and HLA in healthy donors. Profiled with immunoSEQ multiplex PCR; TCRdb holds only in-frame clones, not every one. In the table there are about 130,000 clones, roughly 95% of which are singletons. Germline V CDR1 and CDR2: MDHEN, SYDVKM. V was trimmed by 7 bases and J by 8 bases, leaving 17 bases between them. This CDR3 has 13 residues. The sequencing sample was made of PBMCs. The genes are TRBV28 and TRBJ1-2; a possible D gene is TRBD1 (6 bases). The sequence derives from a young man in good health and CMV-seronegative. The CDR3 sequence is CASIGRGATGYTF. In DNA form, the CDR3 reads TGTGCCAGCATAGGTCGGGGGGCAACAGGCTACACCTTC.